This T cell receptor beta chain was recovered during a study of cytomegalovirus exposure and HLA in healthy donors. Both 60 Vbeta primers and 13 Jbeta primers went into the PCR. The protocol was immunoSEQ multiplex PCR, while the TCRdb copy is restricted to in-frame clones and leaves out a portion. In the table there are more than 150,000 clones, roughly 80% of which are singletons. The sequence derives from a man aged 40-50 years in good health and CMV-seronegative. Input material: PBMCs.

CDR3 nucleotides: TGCGCCAGCAGCCCCGGGGAGGGGGTTCACTACGAGCAGTACTTC. Amino acids: CASSPGEGVHYEQYF. The chain employs TRBV5-1 and TRBJ2-7; TRBD2 might be the D (7 bases). Germline V gives CDR1 SGHRS, CDR2 YFSETQ. CDR3 size: 15 residues. Trimming shortened V by 4 bases and J by 3 bases, and 17 bases separated the two germline ends. Full variable domain (remainder filled in from reference TRBV5-1 and TRBJ2-7): KAGVTQTPRYLIKTRGQQVTLSCSPISGHRSVSWYQQTPGQGLQFLFEYFSETQRNKGNFPGRFSGRQFSNSRSEMNVSTLELGDSALYLCASSPGEGVHYEQYFGPGTRLTVT.